Each of the 13 T cell receptor beta chains below was sequenced from the same sample in a study of T cell responses to AZD1222 COVID-19 vaccine. Profiling relied on immunoSEQ multiplex PCR, and the TCRdb table lists in-frame clones only, not all of them. The data contain approximately 130,000 clones, 80% to 90% of them singletons. The sample consisted of peripheral blood, taken 28 days after the second AZD1222 dose. These receptors all come from an adult who received the AZD1222 COVID-19 vaccine.

This clone was seen once. V is TRBV6-2 or TRBV6-3 and J is TRBJ1-5; TRBD1 might be the D (5 bases). Trimming removed 6 bases from V and 0 bases from J, with 21 bases in between. The CDR3 runs to 18 residues. The germline V gene encodes CDR1 MNHEY and CDR2 SVGEGT. Here the CDR3 reads CASSRRDVRPYSNQPQHF. As DNA, the CDR3 is TGTGCCAGCAGCCGCCGGGACGTACGACCTTATAGCAATCAGCCCCAGCATTTT.

This chain links TRBV12-3 or TRBV12-4 with TRBJ1-5, with D unclear. The length of the CDR3 is 11 residues. The V end lost 4 bases, the J end lost 11 bases, and 9 bases lay between the germline ends. The CDR3 loop is CASSSGSAQHF. DNA of the CDR3: TGTGCCAGCAGTTCCGGTTCGGCCCAGCATTTT.

With regard to this clone: One junction end does not reproduce the germline sequence, and a read error may be involved. The rearrangement links TRBV28 to TRBJ2-1, with no clear D. CDR1 and CDR2 (germline): MDHEN, SYDVKM. There are 13 residues in the CDR3. The CDR3 is CVSSLTWDNEQFF. The CDR3 DNA sequence: TGTGTCAGCAGTTTAACCTGGGACAATGAGCAGTTCTTC.

This clone was seen only once. This chain connects TRBV12-3 or TRBV12-4 to TRBJ2-7; D may be TRBD1 (6 bases). Trimming removed 3 bases at V and 4 bases at J, with 10 bases between. This CDR3 is built from 13 residues. The CDR3 coding sequence is TGTGCCAGCAGTTTCGCACAGGGATACGAGCAGTACTTC. It encodes CASSFAQGYEQYF.

The CDR3 is CASSQGTHADTQYF. The CDR3 DNA reads TGTGCCAGCAGCCAGGGGACACACGCAGATACGCAGTATTTT. The V gene is TRBV16, the J gene TRBJ2-3; the D gene is possibly TRBD1 (6 bases). Germline CDR1 and CDR2: KGHSY and FQNENV. Trimming pared 3 bases from V and 4 bases from J, leaving 11 bases between. This CDR3 region has 14 residues.

The J gene is TRBJ1-1, the V gene TRBV5-4; 9 bases map to TRBD1. V gave up 4 bases and J gave up 5 bases; unmatched junction bases: 9. This CDR3 is built from 15 residues. Germline lookup yields CDR1 SGHNT and CDR2 YYREEE (reference sequence). CDR3 in amino acids: CASSRDRVKGTEAFF. For the CDR3, the DNA is TGTGCCAGCAGCCGGGACAGGGTTAAGGGGACTGAAGCTTTCTTT.

The rearrangement joins TRBV3-1 (or the pseudogene TRBV3-2) to TRBJ2-7; D is possibly TRBD1 or TRBD2 (5 bases each). V was pared by 5 bases and J by 9 bases, with 20 bases between. The germline CDR1 and CDR2 sequences are LGHDT and YNNKEL (reference sequence). The CDR3 contains 14 residues. CDR3 loop: CASSAGRGGMGQYF. The CDR3 nucleotides are TGTGCCAGCAGCGCCGGTCGTGGGGGTATGGGGCAGTACTTC.

The chain employs TRBV30 and TRBJ1-2, with D maybe TRBD1 (6 bases). The length of the CDR3 is 13 residues. CDR1 is GTSNPN, CDR2 SVGIG, per germline (reference sequence). The ends were cut back, 0 bases at V and 8 bases at J, with 13 bases in the middle. CDR3 in DNA: TGTGCCTGGAGTGTACCTGGGGGCCTGGGCTACACCTTC. Protein product: CAWSVPGGLGYTF. Full variable domain (remainder filled in from reference TRBV30 and TRBJ1-2): SQTIHQWPATLVQPVGSPLSLECTVEGTSNPNLYWYRQAAGRGLQLLFYSVGIGQISSEVPQNLSASRPQDRQFILSSKKLLLSDSGFYLCAWSVPGGLGYTFGSGTRLTVV.

This chain uses TRBV6-5 with TRBJ2-3; D not certain. Germline CDR1 and CDR2: MNHEY and SVGAGI. This CDR3 region has 11 residues. V lost 1 base to trimming and J lost 6 bases, with 2 bases between them. This CDR3 reads CASSYYDTQYF. DNA of the CDR3: TGTGCCAGCAGTTACTACGATACGCAGTATTTT.

This clone has only one observation. V and J are TRBV7-2 and TRBJ1-6; D call uncertain. Trimming stripped 5 bases from V and 7 bases from J, with 15 bases between. The CDR3 contains 15 residues. Germline V gene data show CDR1 as SGHTA and CDR2 as FQGNSA. CDR3 sequence reads: CASSNRASRNSPLHF. The CDR3 bases are TGTGCCAGCAGCAACCGAGCCTCAAGGAATTCACCCCTCCACTTT.

This clone was seen a single time. The V and J genes are TRBV7-6 and TRBJ1-6; 8 positions agree with TRBD1. Germline V gene lookup returns CDR1 SGHVS and CDR2 FNYEAQ. Trimming cost V 5 bases and J 7 bases; bases outside gene matches: 7. This CDR3 region has 15 residues. The CDR3 DNA reads TGTGCCAGCAGCCCAGGACAGGGCCTCAATTCACCCCTCCACTTT. Encoded protein: CASSPGQGLNSPLHF. Based on the CDR3 plus reference TRBV7-6 and TRBJ1-6, the full variable domain is GAGVSQSPRYKVTKRGQDVALRCDPISGHVSLYWYRQALGQGPEFLTYFNYEAQQDKSGLPNDRFSAERPEGSISTLTIQRTEQRDSAMYRCASSPGQGLNSPLHFGNGTRLTVT.

The chain links TRBV4-3 to TRBJ1-2, with unresolved D. Germline CDR1 LGHNA, CDR2 YSLEER. V lost 3 bases, J lost 3 bases, and 5 bases lay in between. The CDR3 contains 12 residues. CDR3 DNA sequence: TGCGCCAGCAGCCAGAGGGACTATGGCTACACCTTC. Its translation is CASSQRDYGYTF.

This clone has a handful of counts. V and J are TRBV27 and TRBJ2-7; 8 positions match TRBD2. Germline CDR1 reads MNHEY; CDR2 reads SMNVEV (reference sequence). CDR3 length: 13 residues. V shed 10 bases and J 3 bases; nucleotides not matched to a gene: 8. The CDR3 nucleotides read TGTGCCACCGGGGGGGCAGGCGGCTACGAGCAGTACTTC. Its protein is CATGGAGGYEQYF.